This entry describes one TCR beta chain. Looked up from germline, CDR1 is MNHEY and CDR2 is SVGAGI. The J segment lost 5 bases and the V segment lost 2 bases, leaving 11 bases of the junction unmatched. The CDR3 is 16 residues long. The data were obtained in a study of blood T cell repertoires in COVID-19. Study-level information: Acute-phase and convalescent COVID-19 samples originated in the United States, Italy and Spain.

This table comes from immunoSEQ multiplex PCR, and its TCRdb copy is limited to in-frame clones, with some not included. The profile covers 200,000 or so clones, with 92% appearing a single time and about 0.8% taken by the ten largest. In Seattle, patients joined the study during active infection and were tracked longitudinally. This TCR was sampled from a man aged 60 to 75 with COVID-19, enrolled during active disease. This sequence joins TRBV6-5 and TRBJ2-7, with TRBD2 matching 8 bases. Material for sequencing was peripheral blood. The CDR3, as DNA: TGTGCCAGCAGTTACGTGGCTAGCGGGCCAGGCCACGAGCAGTACTTC. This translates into CASSYVASGPGHEQYF.